This T cell receptor beta chain was found in a study of OX40 agonist ivuxolimab in advanced cancers. Study-wide context: Checkpoint inhibitors had been given previously to roughly 40% of patients. Study-level points and caveats: In the expanded peripheral T cells, antigen specificity was never determined. Researchers report that CD8+ T cells had, on average, more expanded clones than CD4+.

Using immunoSEQ multiplex PCR, the repertoire was profiled, and TCRdb retains in-frame clones only, with some absent. This sample yields around 100,000 clones, of which 80% to 90% are seen a single time; 0.3% to 0.4% belongs to the top ten. The V gene's germline CDR1 is GTSNPN and CDR2 SVGIG (reference sequence). There are 15 residues in the CDR3. V was pared by 4 bases and J by 2 bases, with 16 bases between. Concerning this clone: Antigen: not known.

The TCR comes from an adult with an advanced solid tumor such as melanoma, head and neck, liver or kidney cancer. Source: CD4+ or CD8+ T cells sorted from blood, taken in a trial of the OX40 agonist ivuxolimab. This rearrangement joins TRBV30 to TRBJ2-3, with TRBD2 as a possible D gene (6 bases). CDR3 protein: CAWKGRPGVTDTQYF. The CDR3 DNA reads as TGTGCCTGGAAGGGGCGCCCGGGGGTCACAGATACGCAGTATTTT.